These 32 T cell receptor beta chains were all obtained from the same sample, sequenced in a study of shared clonotypes between healthy human individuals. Libraries were prepared by immunoSEQ multiplex PCR; TCRdb keeps only in-frame clonotypes and omits some of them. The data hold over a million clones, with around 97% observed a single time. The sample consisted of naive CD4+ T cells sorted from blood. The subset is: CD45RA+ positively selected. These receptors originate from a man aged 30 to 45 in good health.

This chain connects TRBV15 to TRBJ1-5, with 7 bases lining up with TRBD1. V lost 2 bases, J lost 6 bases, and 13 bases stayed unmatched. The V gene's germline CDR1 is LNHNV and CDR2 YYDKDF (reference sequence). The CDR3 is 17 residues long. The CDR3 sequence is CATSRSDRSGLTQPQHF. For the CDR3, the DNA is TGTGCCACCAGCAGATCGGACAGGAGCGGGCTTACTCAGCCCCAGCATTTT.

The chain links TRBV7-8 to TRBJ1-5; 10 bases are a match to TRBD1. This CDR3 comprises 14 residues. V trimming: 3 bases; J trimming: 5 bases; junction bases outside the gene matches: 1. Germline lookup yields CDR1 SGHVS and CDR2 FQNEAQ. The CDR3 spells CASSFGTGDQPQHF. CDR3 nucleotides: TGTGCCAGCAGCTTCGGGACAGGGGATCAGCCCCAGCATTTT.

This chain uses TRBV27 with TRBJ2-7, with 8 bases that match TRBD2. V was clipped by 3 bases and J by 2 bases; unmatched bases: 12. The CDR3 extends over 17 amino acids. The germline gives CDR1 MNHEY, CDR2 SMNVEV (reference sequence). The chain's CDR3 is CASSFLKLASGPYEQYF. The CDR3 region has the DNA TGTGCCAGCAGTTTCTTAAAATTGGCTAGCGGGCCCTACGAGCAGTACTTC.

This chain links TRBV18 with TRBJ2-7, with TRBD1 as a possible D gene (6 bases). Germline V gives CDR1 KGHSH, CDR2 LQKENI. The CDR3 covers 14 residues. V lost 2 bases, J lost 2 bases, and 10 bases lay in between. The CDR3 DNA reads TGTGCCAGCTCACCAACCAGGACAGCCTACGAGCAGTACTTC. Translation gives CASSPTRTAYEQYF.

The chain couples TRBV27 to TRBJ1-1; 8 bases map to TRBD1. The V gene end was trimmed by 6 bases and the J gene end by 5 bases; junction bases not matched to a gene: 5. CDR3 size: 13 residues. Germline CDR1 is MNHEY and CDR2 is SMNVEV (reference sequence). CDR3: CASSLRGLTEAFF. In DNA, the CDR3 is TGTGCCAGCAGCCTCAGGGGGCTTACTGAAGCTTTCTTT.

The rearrangement joins TRBV6-5 to TRBJ2-7; perhaps TRBD1 as D (6 bases). V was trimmed by 6 bases and J by 1 base, leaving 16 bases between them. The CDR3 is 15 residues long. CDR1 is MNHEY, CDR2 SVGAGI, per germline. The CDR3 coding sequence is TGTGCCAGCAGCAGGGGACGGTCCGGGTCCTACGAGCAGTACTTC. This gives the protein CASSRGRSGSYEQYF.

CDR3 loop: CASSFSNTGELFF. DNA of the CDR3: TGTGCCAGCAGCTTCTCGAACACCGGGGAGCTGTTTTTT. The rearrangement joins TRBV7-8 to TRBJ2-2, with D uncertain. There are 13 residues in the CDR3. From germline, CDR1 is SGHVS and CDR2 FQNEAQ. Trimming left V 3 bases short and J 0 bases short, with 2 bases between.

The chain joins TRBV5-4 to TRBJ2-3; 10 positions agree with TRBD1. The germline gives CDR1 SGHNT, CDR2 YYREEE (reference sequence). Trimming removed 1 base from V and 3 bases from J; junction bases left unmatched: 5. This CDR3 contains 16 residues. CDR3 DNA sequence: TGTGCCAGCAGCTTGAGGTGGGACAGGGGTACAGATACGCAGTATTTT. Translating it yields CASSLRWDRGTDTQYF.

The chain links TRBV9 to TRBJ2-2; 10 bases match TRBD2. The ends lost 0 bases at V and 9 bases at J; junction bases unmatched: 14. CDR1 and CDR2 from the germline V gene are SGDLS and YYNGEE. The CDR3 sequence is 18 residues long. CDR3 residues: CASSVGGLAGGLGWELFF. Here the CDR3 DNA reads TGTGCCAGCAGCGTAGGGGGATTAGCGGGAGGACTCGGATGGGAGCTGTTTTTT.

This chain links TRBV21-1 with TRBJ2-2; the table gives TRBD2 as D, unverified against the DNA. TRBV21-1 is a known pseudogene. The CDR3 contains 19 residues. The CDR3 loop reads CASSNMTSGGTVHTGELFF. CDR3 in DNA: TGTGCCAGCAGCAATATGACTAGCGGGGGGACTGTTCACACCGGGGAGCTGTTTTTT.

The chain combines TRBV4-1 with TRBJ2-2; tentatively, D is TRBD1 or TRBD2 (6 bases each). This CDR3 spans 15 amino acids. Per the germline V gene, CDR1 is MGHRA and CDR2 is YSYEKL. V was cut by 2 bases and J by 4 bases, with 11 bases left in between. The CDR3 loop is CASSQRGEFTGELFF. The DNA of the CDR3 is TGCGCCAGCAGCCAAAGGGGGGAGTTCACCGGGGAGCTGTTTTTT.

The chain links TRBV5-4 to TRBJ2-1; the match to TRBD2 covers 13 bases. This CDR3 is 13 amino acids long. Looked up from germline, CDR1 is SGHNT and CDR2 is YYREEE (reference sequence). V gave up 9 bases and J gave up 8 bases; unmatched junction bases: 5. CDR3 nucleotide sequence: TGTGCCACCGGGACTAGCGGGACTCATGAGCAGTTCTTC. Protein: CATGTSGTHEQFF.

A single count supports this clone. V usage is TRBV5-1 and J usage is TRBJ2-7; D assignment may be TRBD1 or TRBD2 (5 bases each). Germline CDR1 reads SGHRS; CDR2 reads YFSETQ. This CDR3 comprises 13 residues. V was clipped by 7 bases and J by 4 bases, with 15 bases between them. The CDR3 loop reads CASSGTVRYEQYF. CDR3 nucleotides: TGCGCCAGCTCCGGGACGGTAAGATACGAGCAGTACTTC.

J is TRBJ1-2 and V is TRBV2, with TRBD1 matching over 7 bases. Per germline, CDR1 SNHLY and CDR2 FYNNEI. This CDR3 has 13 amino acids. The junction had 10 bases not matched to a gene; V was cut back by 7 bases and J by 8 bases. CDR3: CASIADRADGYTF. The CDR3 DNA is TGTGCCAGCATTGCTGACAGGGCGGACGGCTACACCTTC.

V and J are TRBV5-1 and TRBJ2-7; D not certain. This CDR3 comprises 12 residues. V was clipped by 2 bases and J by 7 bases, with 10 bases between them. Germline V lookup: CDR1 SGHRS, CDR2 YFSETQ. The CDR3 nucleotides are TGCGCCAGCAGCTTTACTGGGAATGAGCAGTACTTC. Translated: CASSFTGNEQYF.

This clone showed up just once. The chain links TRBV18 to TRBJ2-6; the D is unclear. The V end lost 4 bases, the J end lost 0 bases, and 4 bases lay between the germline ends. CDR3 length: 14 amino acids. Germline-derived CDR1 and CDR2 are KGHSH and LQKENI. CDR3 sequence: CASSQSSGANVLTF. The CDR3 DNA reads as TGTGCCAGCTCACAGAGCTCTGGGGCCAACGTCCTGACTTTC.

This clone is a singleton in its sample. The rearrangement links TRBV7-9 to TRBJ2-1; D is uncertain. Trimming cost V 5 bases and J 0 bases, with 11 bases left between them. Germline V CDR1 and CDR2: SEHNR, FQNEAQ (reference sequence). The CDR3 sequence is 15 residues long. CDR3 DNA: TGTGCCAGCAGCCCTGTCTTAAGCTCCTACAATGAGCAGTTCTTC. Translation gives CASSPVLSSYNEQFF.

The chain combines TRBV6-6 with TRBJ2-3; 8 nucleotides line up with TRBD2. This CDR3 contains 16 residues. The V segment lost 4 bases and the J segment 5 bases; nucleotides outside the gene matches: 11. The germline gives CDR1 MNHNY, CDR2 SVGAGI (reference sequence). CDR3 nucleotides: TGTGCCAGCAGTTTACATAGCGGGAAGACGGGAGATACGCAGTATTTT. This gives the protein CASSLHSGKTGDTQYF.

V is TRBV10-3 and J is TRBJ2-3, with 9 nucleotides matching TRBD1. The ends lost 10 bases at V and 4 bases at J; junction bases unmatched: 18. CDR3 size: 17 residues. CDR1 ENHRY and CDR2 SYGVKD come from the germline V gene. The CDR3 is CATRTGDPGVRADTQYF. The CDR3 bases are TGTGCCACGCGGACAGGGGACCCGGGTGTGAGGGCAGATACGCAGTATTTT.

The V gene is TRBV5-4, the J gene TRBJ2-3; D is unresolved. Trimming cost V 0 bases and J 2 bases, with 7 bases left between them. The germline V gene has CDR1 SGHNT and CDR2 YYREEE (reference sequence). The CDR3 has 14 residues. The CDR3 reads CASSLGKVTDTQYF. The CDR3, as DNA: TGTGCCAGCAGCTTGGGTAAAGTCACAGATACGCAGTATTTT.

The genes are TRBV15 and TRBJ2-7; D is uncertain. CDR1 is LNHNV and CDR2 is YYDKDF in the germline V gene (reference sequence). The CDR3 totals 18 residues. Trimming removed 1 base from V and 0 bases from J, with 19 bases in between. The CDR3 coding sequence is TGTGCCACCAGCAGAGGGCTTGGGCCTTGGGGTTTCTCCTACGAGCAGTACTTC. Its protein product is CATSRGLGPWGFSYEQYF.

The rearrangement links TRBV5-4 to TRBJ2-7; weak D call: TRBD2 (5 bases). Germline loops: CDR1 SGHNT, CDR2 YYREEE (reference sequence). Trimming took 4 bases from V and 10 from J, leaving 21 bases between them. The CDR3 sequence is 14 residues long. Written as DNA, the CDR3 is TGTGCCAGCAGCCTCGGACCGGGGATTATCGGACAGTACTTC. Its translation: CASSLGPGIIGQYF. Full variable domain (outside the CDR3, taken from reference TRBV5-4 and TRBJ2-7): ETGVTQSPTHLIKTRGQQVTLRCSSQSGHNTVSWYQQALGQGPQFIFQYYREEENGRGNFPPRFSGLQFPNYSSELNVNALELDDSALYLCASSLGPGIIGQYFGPGTRLTVT.

V gene TRBV7-2 combines with J gene TRBJ1-1, with D uncertain. The CDR3 runs 13 residues. Trimming left V 3 bases short and J 0 bases short, with 5 bases between. Per germline, CDR1 SGHTA and CDR2 FQGNSA. This CDR3 reads CASSFQMNTEAFF. CDR3 DNA: TGTGCCAGCAGCTTCCAGATGAACACTGAAGCTTTCTTT.

In DNA form, the CDR3 reads TGTGCCAGCAGTACCGGGAACTCCTACGAGCAGTACTTC. Its protein product is CASSTGNSYEQYF. The chain employs TRBV6-6 and TRBJ2-7; a possible D gene is TRBD2 (5 bases). The germline V gene has CDR1 MNHNY and CDR2 SVGAGI (reference sequence). The germline V and J ends were trimmed by 5 bases and 0 bases, with 8 bases remaining between them. CDR3 size: 13 residues.

Written as DNA, the CDR3 is TGTGCCATCAGTGACGGAACTAGCACAGATACGCAGTATTTT. It is translated as CAISDGTSTDTQYF. The rearrangement joins TRBV10-3 to TRBJ2-3; D not certain. The V end lost 3 bases, the J end lost 0 bases, and 7 bases lay between the germline ends. CDR3 size: 14 residues. Germline-derived CDR1 and CDR2 are ENHRY and SYGVKD.

The CDR3 sequence: CASSRALAGSSYEQYF. The CDR3 region has the DNA TGCGCCAGCAGCCGAGCACTAGCGGGCAGCTCCTACGAGCAGTACTTC. This chain uses TRBV4-1 with TRBJ2-7, with 9 bases aligning to TRBD2. V lost 4 bases and J lost 0; bases outside the gene matches: 7. Germline V gene lookup returns CDR1 MGHRA and CDR2 YSYEKL. The CDR3 is made up of 16 amino acids.

The chain links TRBV19 to TRBJ2-2, with TRBD1 matching 7 bases. CDR3 length equals 16 residues. In germline, CDR1 is LNHDA, CDR2 SQIVND (reference sequence). V shed 6 bases and J 4 bases; nucleotides not matched to a gene: 11. The DNA for the CDR3 is TGTGCCAGTAGAACAACCGGGACAGTCCTCACCGGGGAGCTGTTTTTT. The encoded protein is CASRTTGTVLTGELFF.

CDR3 protein: CASSQMRLTEAFF. CDR3 bases: TGCGCCAGCAGCCAAATGAGATTAACTGAAGCTTTCTTT. This chain links TRBV4-3 with TRBJ1-1, with D unresolved. From germline, CDR1 is LGHNA and CDR2 YSLEER. V was shortened by 2 bases and J by 5 bases, with 9 bases between the two germline ends. The CDR3 totals 13 residues.

The rearrangement uses TRBV18 and TRBJ1-4, with D unclear. The germline V gene encodes CDR1 KGHSH and CDR2 LQKENI. This CDR3 spans 15 amino acids. V was shortened by 0 bases and J by 8 bases, with 13 bases between the two germline ends. The chain's CDR3 is CASSPPSQGSEKLFF. CDR3 DNA: TGTGCCAGCTCACCACCCAGCCAAGGCTCCGAAAAACTGTTTTTT.

This rearrangement joins TRBV28 to TRBJ2-1, with unresolved D. The V gene's germline CDR1 is MDHEN and CDR2 SYDVKM. This CDR3 spans 13 amino acids. The ends were cut back, 5 bases at V and 4 bases at J, with 9 bases in the middle. In nucleotides, the CDR3 is TGTGCCAGCAGTCCCGGACCATACAATGAGCAGTTCTTC. It translates to CASSPGPYNEQFF.

A single count supports this clone. V gene TRBV5-4 combines with J gene TRBJ1-2; 7 bases line up with TRBD1. The CDR3 consists of 15 residues. Losses at the gene ends were 2 bases for V and 2 bases for J; bases not matched to a gene: 6. CDR1 is SGHNT and CDR2 is YYREEE in the germline V gene (reference sequence). CDR3 in amino acids: CASSLRGGQNYGYTF. The CDR3 nucleotides read TGTGCCAGCAGCTTACGGGGGGGACAGAACTATGGCTACACCTTC.

This chain connects TRBV10-3 to TRBJ1-1; 10 nucleotides match TRBD1. The CDR3 is 14 residues long. The V gene's germline CDR1 is ENHRY and CDR2 SYGVKD. The V gene end was trimmed by 6 bases and the J gene end by 5 bases; junction bases not matched to a gene: 6. The CDR3 protein is CAIRGDRGLTEAFF. The CDR3 DNA reads as TGTGCCATCAGGGGGGACAGGGGATTGACTGAAGCTTTCTTT.